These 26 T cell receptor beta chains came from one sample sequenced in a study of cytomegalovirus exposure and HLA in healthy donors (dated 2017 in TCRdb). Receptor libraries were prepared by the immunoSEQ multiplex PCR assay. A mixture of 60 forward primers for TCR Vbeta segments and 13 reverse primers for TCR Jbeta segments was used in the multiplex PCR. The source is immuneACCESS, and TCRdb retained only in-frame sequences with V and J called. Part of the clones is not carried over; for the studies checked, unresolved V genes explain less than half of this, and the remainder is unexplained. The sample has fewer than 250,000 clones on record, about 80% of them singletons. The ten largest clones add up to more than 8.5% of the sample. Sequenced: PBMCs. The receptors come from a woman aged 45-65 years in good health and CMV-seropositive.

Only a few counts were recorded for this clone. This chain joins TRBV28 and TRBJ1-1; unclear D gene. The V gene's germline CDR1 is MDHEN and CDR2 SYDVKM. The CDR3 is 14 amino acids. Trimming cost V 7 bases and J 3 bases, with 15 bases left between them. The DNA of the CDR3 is TGTGCCAGCACCCCGGTCGGAGGTGACACTGAAGCTTTCTTT. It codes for CASTPVGGDTEAFF.

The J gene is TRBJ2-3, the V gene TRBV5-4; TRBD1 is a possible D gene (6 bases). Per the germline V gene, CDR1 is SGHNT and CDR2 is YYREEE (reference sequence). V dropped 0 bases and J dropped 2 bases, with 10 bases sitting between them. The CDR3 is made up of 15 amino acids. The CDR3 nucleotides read TGTGCCAGCAGCTTGGGGGGGCGGTACACAGATACGCAGTATTTT. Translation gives CASSLGGRYTDTQYF.

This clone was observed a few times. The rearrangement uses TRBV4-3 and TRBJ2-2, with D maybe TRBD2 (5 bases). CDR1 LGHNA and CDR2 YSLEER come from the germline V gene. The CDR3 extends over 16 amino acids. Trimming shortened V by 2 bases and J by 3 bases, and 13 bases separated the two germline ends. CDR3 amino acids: CASSQIEGWDTGELFF. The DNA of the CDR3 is TGCGCCAGCAGCCAAATTGAGGGATGGGACACCGGGGAGCTGTTTTTT.

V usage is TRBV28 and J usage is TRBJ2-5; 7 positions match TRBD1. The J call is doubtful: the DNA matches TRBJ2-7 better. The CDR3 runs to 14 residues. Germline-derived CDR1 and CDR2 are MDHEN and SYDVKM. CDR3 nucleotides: TGTGCCAGCAGTCGACCCGGGACAGTCTACGAGCAGTACTTC. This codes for CASSRPGTVYEQYF.

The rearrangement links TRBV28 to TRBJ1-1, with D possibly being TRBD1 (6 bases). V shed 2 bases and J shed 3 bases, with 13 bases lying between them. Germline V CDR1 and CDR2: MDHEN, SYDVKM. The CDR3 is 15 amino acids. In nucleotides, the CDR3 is TGTGCCAGCAGTTTAACCCGGACAGCGGACACTGAAGCTTTCTTT. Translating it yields CASSLTRTADTEAFF.

This chain's CDR3 is CATSGQPNTGELFF. The DNA of the CDR3 is TGCGCCACCTCAGGACAGCCGAACACCGGGGAGCTGTTTTTT. The V call is TRBV5-1, the J call TRBJ2-2; D might be TRBD1 (6 bases). Germline V CDR1 and CDR2: SGHRS, YFSETQ. The V end was cut by 9 bases, the J end by 0 bases, with 12 bases between. The CDR3 extends over 14 amino acids.

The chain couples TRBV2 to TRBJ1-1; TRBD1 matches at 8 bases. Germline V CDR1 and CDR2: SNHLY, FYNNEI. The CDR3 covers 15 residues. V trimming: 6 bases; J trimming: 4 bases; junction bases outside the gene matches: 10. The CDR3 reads CASSAWTGSSTEAFF. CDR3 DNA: TGTGCCAGCAGCGCTTGGACAGGGAGTAGCACTGAAGCTTTCTTT.

The chain's CDR3 is CASRTGQLAKNIQYF. In DNA form, the CDR3 reads TGTGCCAGCAGGACGGGACAGTTAGCCAAAAACATTCAGTACTTC. V gene TRBV28 combines with J gene TRBJ2-4, with TRBD1 identical over 7 bases. Germline V CDR1 and CDR2: MDHEN, SYDVKM. The V segment lost 6 bases and the J segment 0 bases; nucleotides outside the gene matches: 5. The CDR3 is 15 residues long. Drawing the rest from reference TRBV28 and TRBJ2-4, the complete variable domain is DVKVTQSSRYLVKRTGEKVFLECVQDMDHENMFWYRQDPGLGLRLIYFSYDVKMKEKGDIPEGYSVSREKKERFSLILESASTNQTSMYLCASRTGQLAKNIQYFGAGTRLSVL.

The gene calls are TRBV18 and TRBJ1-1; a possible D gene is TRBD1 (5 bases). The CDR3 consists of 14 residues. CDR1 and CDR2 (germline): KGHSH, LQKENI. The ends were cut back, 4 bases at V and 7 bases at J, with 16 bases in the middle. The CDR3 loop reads CASSRQGDFVEAFF. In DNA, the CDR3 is TGTGCCAGCTCACGGCAGGGCGACTTCGTTGAAGCTTTCTTT.

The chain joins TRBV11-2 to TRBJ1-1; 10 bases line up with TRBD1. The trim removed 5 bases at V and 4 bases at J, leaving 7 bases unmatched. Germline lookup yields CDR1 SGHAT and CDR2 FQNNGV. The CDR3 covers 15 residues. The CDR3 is CASSPWDRGSTEAFF. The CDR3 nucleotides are TGTGCCAGCAGCCCATGGGACAGGGGAAGCACTGAAGCTTTCTTT.

In DNA form, the CDR3 reads TGTGCCAGCAGCTCCAAAGGGGTCGTTAGCAATCAGCCCCAGCATTTT. Translated: CASSSKGVVSNQPQHF. The chain carries TRBV7-8 and TRBJ1-5; possibly TRBD1 for D (5 bases). Trimming removed 4 bases at V and 0 bases at J, with 13 bases between. This CDR3 is built from 16 residues. CDR1 is SGHVS, CDR2 FQNEAQ, per germline.

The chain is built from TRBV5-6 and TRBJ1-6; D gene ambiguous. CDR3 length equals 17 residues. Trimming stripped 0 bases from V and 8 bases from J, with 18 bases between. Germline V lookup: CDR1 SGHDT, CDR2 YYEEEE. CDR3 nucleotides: TGTGCCAGCAGCTTGGCCGTTAGGCACCTCGAGGATTCACCCCTCCACTTT. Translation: CASSLAVRHLEDSPLHF.

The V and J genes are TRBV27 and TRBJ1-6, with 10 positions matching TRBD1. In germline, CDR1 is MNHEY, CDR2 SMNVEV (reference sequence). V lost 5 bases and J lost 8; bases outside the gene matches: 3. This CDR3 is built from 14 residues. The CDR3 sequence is CASSVGQGYSPLHF. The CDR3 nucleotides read TGTGCCAGCAGTGTGGGACAGGGGTATTCACCCCTCCACTTT.

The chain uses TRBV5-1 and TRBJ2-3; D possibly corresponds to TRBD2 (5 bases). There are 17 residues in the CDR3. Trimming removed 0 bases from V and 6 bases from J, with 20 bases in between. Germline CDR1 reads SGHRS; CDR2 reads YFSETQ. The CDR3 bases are TGCGCCAGCAGCTTGGCTCGGGAATTCATAGCACAGGATACGCAGTATTTT. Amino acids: CASSLAREFIAQDTQYF.

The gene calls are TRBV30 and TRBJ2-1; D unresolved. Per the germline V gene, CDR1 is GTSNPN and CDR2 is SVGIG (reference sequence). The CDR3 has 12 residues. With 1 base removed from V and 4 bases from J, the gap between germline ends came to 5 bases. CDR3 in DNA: TGTGCCTGGAGTGATACTTACAATGAGCAGTTCTTC. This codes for CAWSDTYNEQFF. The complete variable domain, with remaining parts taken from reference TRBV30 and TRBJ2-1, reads SQTIHQWPATLVQPVGSPLSLECTVEGTSNPNLYWYRQAAGRGLQLLFYSVGIGQISSEVPQNLSASRPQDRQFILSSKKLLLSDSGFYLCAWSDTYNEQFFGPGTRLTVL.

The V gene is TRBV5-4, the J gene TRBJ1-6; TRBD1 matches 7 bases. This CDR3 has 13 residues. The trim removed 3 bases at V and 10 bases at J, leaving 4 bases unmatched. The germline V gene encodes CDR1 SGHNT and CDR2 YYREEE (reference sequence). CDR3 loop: CASSSTGVSPLHF. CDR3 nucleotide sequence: TGTGCCAGCAGCTCAACAGGGGTGTCACCCCTCCACTTT. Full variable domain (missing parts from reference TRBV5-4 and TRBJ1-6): ETGVTQSPTHLIKTRGQQVTLRCSSQSGHNTVSWYQQALGQGPQFIFQYYREEENGRGNFPPRFSGLQFPNYSSELNVNALELDDSALYLCASSSTGVSPLHFGNGTRLTVT.

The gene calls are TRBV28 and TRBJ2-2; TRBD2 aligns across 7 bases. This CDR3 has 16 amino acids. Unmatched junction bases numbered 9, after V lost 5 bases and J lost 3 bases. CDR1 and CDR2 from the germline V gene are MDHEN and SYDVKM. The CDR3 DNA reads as TGTGCCAGCAGTGCCGGAGGGAGGGTGGACACCGGGGAGCTGTTTTTT. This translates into CASSAGGRVDTGELFF.

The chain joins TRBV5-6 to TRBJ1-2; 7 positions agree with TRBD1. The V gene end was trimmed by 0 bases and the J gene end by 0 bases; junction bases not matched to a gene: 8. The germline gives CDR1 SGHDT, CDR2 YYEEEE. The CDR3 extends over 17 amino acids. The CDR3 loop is CASSLVGAGGSNYGYTF. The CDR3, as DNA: TGTGCCAGCAGCTTGGTGGGGGCAGGGGGATCTAACTATGGCTACACCTTC. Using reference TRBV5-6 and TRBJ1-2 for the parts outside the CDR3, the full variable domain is DAGVTQSPTHLIKTRGQQVTLRCSPKSGHDTVSWYQQALGQGPQFIFQYYEEEERQRGNFPDRFSGHQFPNYSSELNVNALLLGDSALYLCASSLVGAGGSNYGYTFGSGTRLTVV.

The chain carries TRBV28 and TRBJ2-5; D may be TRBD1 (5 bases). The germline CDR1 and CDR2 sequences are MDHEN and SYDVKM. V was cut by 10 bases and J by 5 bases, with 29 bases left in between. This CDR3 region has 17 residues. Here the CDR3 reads CATNSAGLPLVGETQYF. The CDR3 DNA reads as TGTGCCACCAATTCGGCAGGGCTGCCGTTGGTCGGGGAGACCCAGTACTTC.

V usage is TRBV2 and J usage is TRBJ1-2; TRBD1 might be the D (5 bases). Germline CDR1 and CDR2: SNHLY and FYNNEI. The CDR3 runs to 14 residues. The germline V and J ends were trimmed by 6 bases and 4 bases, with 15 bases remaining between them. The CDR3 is CASRNTGTGYGYTF. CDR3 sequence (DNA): TGTGCCAGCAGAAATACAGGTACCGGCTATGGCTACACCTTC.

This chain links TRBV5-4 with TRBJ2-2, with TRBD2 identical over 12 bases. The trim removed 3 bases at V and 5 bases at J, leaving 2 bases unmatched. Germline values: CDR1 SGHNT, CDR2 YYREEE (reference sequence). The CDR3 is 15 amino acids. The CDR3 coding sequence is TGTGCCAGCAGCTCCGGGACTAGCGGGACCGGGGAGCTGTTTTTT. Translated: CASSSGTSGTGELFF.

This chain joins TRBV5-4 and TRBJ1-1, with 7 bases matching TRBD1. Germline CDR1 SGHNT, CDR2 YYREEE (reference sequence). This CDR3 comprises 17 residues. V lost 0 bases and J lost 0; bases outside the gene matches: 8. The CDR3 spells CASSLGVHRGLNTEAFF. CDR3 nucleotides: TGTGCCAGCAGCTTGGGGGTGCACAGGGGCTTGAACACTGAAGCTTTCTTT. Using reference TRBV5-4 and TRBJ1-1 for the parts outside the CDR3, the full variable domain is ETGVTQSPTHLIKTRGQQVTLRCSSQSGHNTVSWYQQALGQGPQFIFQYYREEENGRGNFPPRFSGLQFPNYSSELNVNALELDDSALYLCASSLGVHRGLNTEAFFGQGTRLTVV.

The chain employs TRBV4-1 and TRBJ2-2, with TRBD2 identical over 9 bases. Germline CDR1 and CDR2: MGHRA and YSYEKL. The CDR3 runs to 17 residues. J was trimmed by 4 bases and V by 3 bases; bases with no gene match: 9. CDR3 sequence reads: CASSHRGGGGGTGELFF. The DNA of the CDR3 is TGCGCCAGCAGCCACAGGGGGGGCGGGGGGGGCACCGGGGAGCTGTTTTTT.

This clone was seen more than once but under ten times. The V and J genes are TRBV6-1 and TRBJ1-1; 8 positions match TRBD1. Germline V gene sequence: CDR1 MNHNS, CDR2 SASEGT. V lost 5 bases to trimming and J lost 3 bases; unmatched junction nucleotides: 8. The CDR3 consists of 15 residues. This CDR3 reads CASSLQGARDTEAFF. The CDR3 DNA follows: TGTGCCAGCAGTCTCCAGGGGGCGCGGGACACTGAAGCTTTCTTT.

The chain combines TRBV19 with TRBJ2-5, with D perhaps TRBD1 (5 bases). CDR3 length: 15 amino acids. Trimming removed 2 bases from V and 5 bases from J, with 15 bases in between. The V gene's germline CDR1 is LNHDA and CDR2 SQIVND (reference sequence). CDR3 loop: CASSIWKGKGETQYF. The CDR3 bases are TGTGCCAGTAGTATATGGAAGGGGAAGGGGGAGACCCAGTACTTC.

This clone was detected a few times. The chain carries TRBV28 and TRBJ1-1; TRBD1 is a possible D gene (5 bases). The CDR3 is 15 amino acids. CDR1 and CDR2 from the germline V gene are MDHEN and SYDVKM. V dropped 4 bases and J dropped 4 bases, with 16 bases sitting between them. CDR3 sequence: CASSSTGEKGTEAFF. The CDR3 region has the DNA TGTGCCAGCAGTTCAACAGGAGAAAAAGGCACTGAAGCTTTCTTT.